The rows below give T cell receptor beta chains drawn from one sample of a study of T cell responses to AZD1222 COVID-19 vaccine. Profiling relied on immunoSEQ multiplex PCR, and the TCRdb table lists in-frame clones only, not all of them. The repertoire consists of about 140,000 clones, with more than 85% occurring once and the leading ten covering approximately 0.96%. The starting material was peripheral blood, obtained on day 0 of MenACWY control vaccination. The receptors here all came from an adult in good health. The CDR3 runs from the conserved cysteine through the conserved F or W. The D gene is left open where the match is weak. Clone size is stated in some rows and not others, as once, few, many or a class when expanded.

j_gene | v_gene | d_gene | abundance | CDR3aa | CDR3nt
TRBJ2-1 | TRBV2 | - | - | CASSEEGSSYNEQFF | TGTGCCAGCAGTGAAGAAGGGAGCTCCTACAATGAGCAGTTCTTC
TRBJ1-6 | TRBV27 | - | - | CASSLSQRRDSPLHF | TGTGCCAGCAGTTTGTCCCAGAGAAGGGATTCACCCCTCCACTTT
TRBJ1-6 | TRBV19 | - | - | CASSIGEGSPLHF | TGTGCCAGTAGTATTGGAGAGGGTTCACCCCTCCACTTT
TRBJ2-1 | TRBV3-1/TRBV3-2 | TRBD1 | - | CASSQEGGTGSQNEQFF | TGTGCCAGCAGCCAAGAAGGGGGGACAGGGTCTCAAAATGAGCAGTTCTTC
TRBJ1-5 | TRBV6-1 | - | - | CASSEAIGSNQPQHF | TGTGCCAGCAGTGAAGCGATTGGTAGCAATCAGCCCCAGCATTTT
TRBJ1-3 | TRBV4-3 | - | once | CASSQKTGHSGNTIYF | TGCGCCAGCAGCCAGAAGACTGGACACTCTGGAAACACCATATATTTT
TRBJ1-2 | TRBV28 | - | few | CASSVTGTHYGYTF | TGTGCCAGCAGCGTCACCGGGACGCACTATGGCTACACCTTC
TRBJ2-7 | TRBV7-8 | - | - | CASSSNHRAGEQYF | TGTGCCAGCAGTTCCAACCACAGGGCTGGCGAGCAGTACTTC
TRBJ1-5 | TRBV5-5 | TRBD1 | - | CASSPDRGLQPQHF | TGTGCCAGCAGCCCGGACAGGGGGCTCCAGCCCCAGCATTTT
TRBJ1-1 | TRBV7-9 | - | once | CASSFTIMNTEAFF | TGTGCCAGCAGCTTTACTATCATGAACACTGAAGCTTTCTTT
TRBJ1-5 | TRBV19 | - | - | CASSIRGYNQPQHF | TGTGCCAGTAGTATTCGGGGGTACAATCAGCCCCAGCATTTT
TRBJ2-7 | TRBV2 | - | - | CASSESRFEVPHEQYF | TGTGCCAGCAGTGAAAGTCGTTTCGAGGTTCCCCACGAGCAGTACTTC
TRBJ1-1 | TRBV4-1 | - | once | CASSQARSGHEAFF | TGCGCCAGCAGCCAAGCCCGGTCCGGACATGAAGCTTTCTTT
TRBJ1-1 | TRBV7-9 | - | - | CASSFPGTAEAFF | TGTGCCAGCAGCTTCCCGGGCACGGCTGAAGCTTTCTTT
TRBJ2-3 | TRBV6-5 | - | once | CASSPTASTDTQYF | TGTGCCAGCAGTCCGACGGCTAGCACAGATACGCAGTATTTT
TRBJ1-6 | TRBV14 | - | - | CASSRVMVNSPLHF | TGTGCCAGCAGCAGGGTGATGGTTAATTCACCCCTCCACTTT
TRBJ1-6 | TRBV5-1 | - | once | CASSLEGPYNSPLHF | TGCGCCAGCAGCTTGGAGGGACCCTATAATTCACCCCTCCACTTT
TRBJ2-2 | TRBV3-1/TRBV3-2 | TRBD1 | - | CASKPQGTGELFF | TGTGCCAGCAAGCCACAGGGGACCGGGGAGCTGTTTTTT
TRBJ1-2 | TRBV24-1 | - | - | CATSDPRGNYGYTF | TGTGCCACCAGTGATCCCAGGGGCAACTATGGCTACACCTTC
TRBJ1-1 | TRBV11-1 | - | - | CASSLEGSEAFF | TGTGCCAGCAGCTTAGAGGGGTCTGAAGCTTTCTTT
TRBJ2-5 | TRBV7-6 | - | - | CASSLGLETQYF | TGTGCCAGCAGCTTAGGACTGGAGACCCAGTACTTC
TRBJ2-7 | TRBV5-4 | TRBD2 | - | CASSLVRGGRPPYEQYF | TGTGCCAGCAGCTTGGTCCGCGGCGGGAGGCCCCCCTACGAGCAGTACTTC
TRBJ1-6 | TRBV5-4 | TRBD1 | - | CASSPDRDSPLHF | TGTGCCAGCAGCCCGGACAGGGATTCACCCCTCCACTTT
TRBJ1-5 | TRBV5-6 | - | - | CASSGQGRQPQHF | TGTGCCAGCAGTGGGCAGGGAAGACAGCCCCAGCATTTT
TRBJ2-7 | TRBV6-5 | - | once | CASSLGGFGQYF | TGTGCCAGCAGTTTAGGAGGGTTCGGGCAGTACTTC
TRBJ1-4 | TRBV13 | - | - | CASRSLGNEKLFF | TGTGCCAGCAGATCTCTCGGAAATGAAAAACTGTTTTTT
TRBJ1-5 | TRBV6-1 | - | - | CASSESGGTQPQHF | TGTGCCAGCAGTGAAAGCGGAGGGACTCAGCCCCAGCATTTT
TRBJ1-5 | TRBV6-5 | - | - | CASSFSEGSQPQHF | TGTGCCAGCAGTTTCTCGGAGGGGAGTCAGCCCCAGCATTTT
TRBJ2-1 | TRBV7-9 | TRBD2 | - | CASSPGGLAGGNEQFF | TGTGCCAGCAGCCCTGGGGGCCTAGCGGGAGGCAATGAGCAGTTCTTC
TRBJ1-1 | TRBV28 | - | - | CATVGGTEAFF | TGTGCCACAGTAGGAGGCACTGAAGCTTTCTTT
TRBJ1-1 | TRBV7-9 | - | once | CASSSDWGRTEAFF | TGTGCCAGCAGCTCGGATTGGGGGCGGACTGAAGCTTTCTTT
TRBJ1-2 | TRBV6-5 | TRBD1 | - | CASSLHGQGFGYTF | TGTGCCAGCAGTTTACATGGACAGGGGTTTGGCTACACCTTC
TRBJ1-2 | TRBV6-5 | - | few | CASSYSISGEVGYTF | TGTGCCAGCAGTTACTCGATCTCAGGGGAAGTAGGCTACACCTTC
TRBJ2-3 | TRBV5-1 | TRBD2 | - | CASSKGEGGDTQYF | TGCGCCAGCAGCAAAGGGGAGGGAGGCGATACGCAGTATTTT
TRBJ1-2 | TRBV11-2 | - | - | CASSATTFGGIYGYTF | TGTGCCAGCAGCGCGACAACCTTTGGCGGCATCTATGGCTACACCTTC
TRBJ1-2 | TRBV7-9 | TRBD1 | - | CASRGTGGNYGYTF | TGTGCCAGCAGGGGGACAGGGGGCAACTATGGCTACACCTTC
TRBJ1-5 | TRBV6-5 | TRBD1 | - | CASSLGTGGFQPQHF | TGTGCCAGCAGCCTAGGGACAGGGGGCTTTCAGCCCCAGCATTTT
TRBJ2-2 | TRBV10-3 | TRBD1 | - | CAIRGDRVHTGELFF | TGTGCCATCAGGGGGGACAGGGTACATACCGGGGAGCTGTTTTTT
TRBJ2-1 | TRBV6-5 | TRBD1 | - | CASSRQGVLNEQFF | TGTGCCAGCAGCCGACAGGGGGTTTTGAATGAGCAGTTCTTC
TRBJ2-7 | TRBV19 | TRBD2 | once | CASTRTSGPYEQYF | TGTGCCAGTACTCGGACTAGCGGGCCATACGAGCAGTACTTC
TRBJ2-7 | TRBV5-1 | - | once | CASSRGTANPTYEQYF | TGCGCCAGCAGCCGGGGGACAGCCAATCCCACCTACGAGCAGTACTTC
TRBJ1-1 | TRBV27 | - | - | CASSSGQGYGHAFF | TGTGCCAGCAGTTCGGGCCAAGGCTACGGGCATGCTTTCTTT
TRBJ2-3 | TRBV19 | TRBD1 | - | CASSYRQGPDTQYF | TGTGCCAGTAGTTACAGACAGGGGCCCGATACGCAGTATTTT
TRBJ2-7 | TRBV18 | TRBD2 | - | CASSPPGAGGYYEQYF | TGTGCCAGCTCACCACCGGGGGCGGGAGGCTACTACGAGCAGTACTTC
TRBJ2-7 | TRBV28 | - | - | CATTPGQGYEQYF | TGTGCCACCACCCCCGGGCAGGGCTACGAGCAGTACTTC
TRBJ2-3 | TRBV4-2 | - | once | CASSQDSLAADTQYF | TGTGCCAGCAGCCAAGATAGCCTAGCAGCAGATACGCAGTATTTT